This is a list of T cell receptor beta chains from one sample in a study of breast tumors, draining lymph nodes, adjacent tissues. TCRdb redid the calling of the multiplex PCR reads with MiXCR, one entry per CDR3 protein. The data contain 150,000 to 250,000 distinct CDR3 sequences, 25% to 40% of them singletons. The sample was axillary lymph node tissue. The receptor set was obtained from a female donor with breast cancer. Some clones in this sample may be carry-over from other donors' samples. Each CDR3 is given with its conserved first and last residue.

CDR3 | J | V
CSVERYQMGDTQYF | TRBJ2-3 | TRBV29-1
CASSLGGNLNSPLHF | TRBJ1-6 | TRBV5-1
CSVVYYLGDWNEQFF | TRBJ2-1 | TRBV29-1
CASSYSGSGELFF | TRBJ2-2 | TRBV7-2
CASSLLMNTGELFF | TRBJ2-2 | TRBV5-5
CASSFLDRHYGYTF | TRBJ1-2 | TRBV6-5
CASSLYRGVLYEQYF | TRBJ2-7 | TRBV5-6
CASSLMDQPQHF | TRBJ1-5 | TRBV7-9
CASSTSDGYEQYF | TRBJ2-7 | TRBV19
CASSQALAGGPNEQFF | TRBJ2-1 | TRBV4-3
CASSAGTGGGYYGYTF | TRBJ1-2 | TRBV5-1
CSATGRDSQETQYF | TRBJ2-5 | TRBV20-1
CASSQVTGRDEQYF | TRBJ2-7 | TRBV3-2
CASARVFEKLFF | TRBJ1-4 | TRBV6-2/TRBV6-3
CASSQDRGTEAFF | TRBJ1-1 | TRBV3-1
CASSASGGMRQYF | TRBJ2-7 | TRBV7-8
CASSPWTSGGADTQYF | TRBJ2-3 | TRBV12-3/TRBV12-4
CAIFVQGPVDEQYF | TRBJ2-7 | TRBV6-1
CASTPLTGGTYEQYF | TRBJ2-7 | TRBV28
CASSQQLAGTGELFF | TRBJ2-2 | TRBV4-2
CASSLGGTANSPLHF | TRBJ1-6 | TRBV2
CASGYGTGDEQFF | TRBJ2-1 | TRBV6-5
CASSPLATGPYETLYF | TRBJ2-5 | TRBV5-4
CSARDVTSGYPPPEFF | TRBJ2-1 | TRBV20-1
CASTSLRGEGTQYF | TRBJ2-3 | TRBV11-2
CASSQGSEGYGYTF | TRBJ1-2 | TRBV4-2
CASRPDRRGPYEQYF | TRBJ2-7 | TRBV6-5
CASSQDDGGGNNEQFF | TRBJ2-1 | TRBV4-2
CASSFLQGANYGYTF | TRBJ1-2 | TRBV6-6
CASLRGARGYTF | TRBJ1-2 | TRBV5-1
CATMYAYEQYF | TRBJ2-7 | TRBV2